The 32 T cell receptor beta chains reported below all come from one sample, sequenced in a study of T cells in narcolepsy. Clones were read by immunoSEQ multiplex PCR, and TCRdb kept only the in-frame ones, dropping some. The sample has over 30,000 clones, under 85% seen once. The specimen sequenced was CD45RA- memory CD4+ T cells from PBMCs. These TCRs come from a human donor with narcolepsy.

V and J are TRBV30 and TRBJ1-1, with D possibly being TRBD1 (6 bases). V gave up 3 bases and J gave up 1 base, with 9 bases separating them. The CDR3 extends over 13 amino acids. Germline V CDR1 and CDR2: GTSNPN, SVGIG (reference sequence). The CDR3 DNA is TGTGCCTGGAGCCGACAGGAGAACACTGAAGCTTTCTTT. Translating it yields CAWSRQENTEAFF.

The chain couples TRBV20-1 to TRBJ1-2, with 9 bases fitting TRBD1. Trimming took 6 bases from V and 6 from J; bases not matched to a gene: 2. Germline CDR1 DFQATT, CDR2 SNEGSKA (reference sequence). The CDR3 extends over 11 amino acids. The CDR3 spells CSAWDRDGYTF. Here the CDR3 DNA reads TGCAGTGCCTGGGACAGGGATGGCTACACCTTC.

A single count supports this clone. This chain joins TRBV4-2 and TRBJ1-5; D is ambiguous. The germline gives CDR1 LGHNA, CDR2 YNFKEQ. This CDR3 has 13 amino acids. Trimming removed 0 bases from V and 5 bases from J, with 5 bases in between. The CDR3 nucleotides read TGTGCCAGCAGCCAAGATGGCCATCAGCCCCAGCATTTT. Translated, it gives CASSQDGHQPQHF.

This chain links TRBV18 with TRBJ1-6, with D unresolved. This CDR3 region has 15 residues. In germline, CDR1 is KGHSH, CDR2 LQKENI. Trimming stripped 1 base from V and 7 bases from J, with 11 bases between. The CDR3 loop is CASSPREGLNSPLHF. For the CDR3, the DNA is TGTGCCAGCTCACCACGGGAAGGACTAAATTCACCCCTCCACTTT.

This clone was seen more than once but under ten times. This chain uses TRBV6-1 with TRBJ1-1; D perhaps matches TRBD1 (5 bases). Germline V gene sequence: CDR1 MNHNS, CDR2 SASEGT. CDR3 length equals 13 residues. Trimming removed 0 bases at V and 11 bases at J, with 13 bases between. The CDR3 region is CASSEAGDGEAFF. For the CDR3, the DNA is TGTGCCAGCAGTGAAGCTGGGGACGGGGAGGCTTTCTTT.

This clone was counted a single time. V usage is TRBV6-1 and J usage is TRBJ1-1, with a possible D match to TRBD1 (5 bases). Germline V gene data show CDR1 as MNHNS and CDR2 as SASEGT. Trimming removed 5 bases from V and 0 bases from J, with 13 bases in between. This CDR3 has 15 amino acids. The CDR3 DNA reads TGTGCCAGCAGTCCACAGGTCACCATGAACACTGAAGCTTTCTTT. This gives the protein CASSPQVTMNTEAFF.

The chain has TRBV7-6 and TRBJ1-5; tentative D call: TRBD1 (5 bases). This CDR3 has 16 residues. Germline-derived CDR1 and CDR2 are SGHVS and FNYEAQ. V lost 1 base and J 1 base, leaving 11 bases between the germline ends. The CDR3 DNA reads TGTGCCAGCAGCTTAGACAGGAGGCAAAGCAATCAGCCCCAGCATTTT. Translated, it gives CASSLDRRQSNQPQHF.

The V call is TRBV10-3, the J call TRBJ2-3, with 9 positions matching TRBD2. V was pared by 5 bases and J by 1 base, with 4 bases of the junction left unmatched. Germline CDR1 ENHRY, CDR2 SYGVKD. The CDR3 is made up of 15 amino acids. The CDR3: CAISFRLAGTDTQYF. The CDR3 DNA reads as TGTGCCATCAGTTTCCGACTAGCGGGCACAGATACGCAGTATTTT.

This clone was detected a few times. The chain uses TRBV6-5 and TRBJ1-5; D is unresolved. Trimming removed 5 bases at V and 4 bases at J, with 9 bases between. The germline V gene encodes CDR1 MNHEY and CDR2 SVGAGI. CDR3 length: 13 amino acids. The CDR3, as DNA: TGTGCCAGCAGTCGAGAAATGAATCAGCCCCAGCATTTT. The encoded protein is CASSREMNQPQHF.

This clone was seen more than once but under ten times. In DNA form, the CDR3 reads TGTGCCAGCAGCTTTCCCGGGACTAGCGGGGAGCAGTTCTTC. Translation gives CASSFPGTSGEQFF. The rearrangement joins TRBV7-3 to TRBJ2-1; 12 bases line up with TRBD2. Germline trimming cut 3 bases from V and 10 bases from J; bases unmatched to any gene: 4. In germline, CDR1 is SGHTA, CDR2 FQGTGA. The CDR3 length is 14 residues.

The CDR3 loop is CASSQSLNRPHNEQFF. The CDR3 DNA reads TGCGCCAGCAGTCAATCGTTGAACAGGCCTCACAATGAGCAGTTCTTC. The chain employs TRBV23-1 and TRBJ2-1, with TRBD1 as a possible D gene (5 bases). TRBV23-1 is marked as an open reading frame, function uncertain. This CDR3 contains 16 residues. Trimming removed 0 bases at V and 5 bases at J, with 14 bases between.

The chain uses TRBV21-1 and TRBJ2-7; the table's D gene call, TRBD2, was not cross checked with the DNA. TRBV21-1 is a known pseudogene. The CDR3 totals 14 residues. The CDR3 protein is CASSNSSGAYEQYV. The CDR3, as DNA: TGTGCCAGCAGCAACAGTAGCGGGGCCTACGAGCAGTACGTC.

This clone was seen once. J is TRBJ2-7 and V is TRBV2, with D perhaps matching TRBD2 (6 bases). The germline CDR1 and CDR2 sequences are SNHLY and FYNNEI. Trimming removed 6 bases at V and 0 bases at J, with 12 bases between. The CDR3 is made up of 14 amino acids. The CDR3 sequence: CASSAGPPSYEQYF. The CDR3 coding sequence is TGTGCCAGCAGCGCGGGACCCCCCTCCTACGAGCAGTACTTC.

The count of this clone is one. The chain combines TRBV30 with TRBJ1-4; TRBD1 matches 9 bases. The CDR3 consists of 13 residues. Trimming at V came to 5 bases and at J to 10 bases, leaving 8 bases not matched to a gene. Germline CDR1 is GTSNPN and CDR2 is SVGIG (reference sequence). Here the CDR3 reads CAWGGQGFGKLFF. In nucleotides, the CDR3 is TGTGCCTGGGGGGGACAGGGTTTCGGAAAACTGTTTTTT.

The chain combines TRBV7-2 with TRBJ2-1, with D possibly matching TRBD1 (6 bases). Deletions cut 5 bases from V and 9 bases from J, with 17 bases between. The germline V gene has CDR1 SGHTA and CDR2 FQGNSA. The CDR3 is made up of 14 amino acids. CDR3 sequence (DNA): TGTGCCAGCAGCCCGAGATGGGGGCAGGCTGAGCAGTTCTTC. Its translation is CASSPRWGQAEQFF.

V usage is TRBV18 and J usage is TRBJ1-3; D is unclear. CDR3 size: 16 residues. Deletions cut 4 bases from V and 0 bases from J, with 13 bases between. Looked up from germline, CDR1 is KGHSH and CDR2 is LQKENI. CDR3 sequence (DNA): TGTGCCAGCTCACTACGAGACTTCAACTCTGGAAACACCATATATTTT. Its protein is CASSLRDFNSGNTIYF.

This clone was counted between two and nine times. V usage is TRBV7-3 and J usage is TRBJ2-5; TRBD2 matches at 12 bases. This CDR3 has 15 residues. V shed 5 bases and J 2 bases; nucleotides not matched to a gene: 3. In germline, CDR1 is SGHTA, CDR2 FQGTGA. This CDR3 reads CASSDGLAGQETQYF. In DNA form, the CDR3 reads TGTGCCAGCAGCGACGGACTAGCGGGGCAAGAGACCCAGTACTTC. Based on the CDR3 plus reference TRBV7-3 and TRBJ2-5, the full variable domain is GAGVSQTPSNKVTEKGKYVELRCDPISGHTALYWYRQSLGQGPEFLIYFQGTGAADDSGLPNDRFFAVRPEGSVSTLKIQRTERGDSAVYLCASSDGLAGQETQYFGPGTRLLVL.

The chain recombines TRBV28 with TRBJ2-7, with 8 bases that match TRBD1. The CDR3 runs to 14 residues. V gave up 7 bases and J gave up 4 bases; unmatched junction bases: 9. Per the germline V gene, CDR1 is MDHEN and CDR2 is SYDVKM. The CDR3 protein is CASTPGQASYEQYF. The CDR3, as DNA: TGTGCCAGCACACCGGGACAGGCGTCTTACGAGCAGTACTTC.

Points on this clone: The same CDR3 arises from other DNA sequences in this sample as well. V and J are TRBV19 and TRBJ1-5; D might be TRBD1 (5 bases). Germline lookup yields CDR1 LNHDA and CDR2 SQIVND (reference sequence). V dropped 5 bases and J dropped 5 bases, with 10 bases sitting between them. This CDR3 spans 13 amino acids. The CDR3 is CASSSQAHQPQHF. Written as DNA, the CDR3 is TGTGCCAGTAGTTCACAGGCTCATCAGCCCCAGCATTTT.

The CDR3: CSVEEEPVLYF. CDR3 nucleotide sequence: TGCAGCGTTGAGGAGGAGCCGGTTCTGTACTTC. The rearrangement joins TRBV29-1 to TRBJ2-5; maybe TRBD2 (5 bases). The germline V gene has CDR1 SQVTM and CDR2 ANQGSEA. Trimming shortened V by 3 bases and J by 13 bases, and 15 bases separated the two germline ends. The length of the CDR3 is 11 residues. The whole variable domain, remainder taken from reference TRBV29-1 and TRBJ2-5, is SAVISQKPSRDICQRGTSLTIQCQVDSQVTMMFWYRQQPGQSLTLIATANQGSEATYESGFVIDKFPISRPNLTFSTLTVSNMSPEDSSIYLCSVEEEPVLYFGPGTRLLVL.

The chain couples TRBV6-1 to TRBJ2-7; TRBD1 matches at 9 bases. The V gene end was trimmed by 6 bases and the J gene end by 7 bases; junction bases not matched to a gene: 13. The CDR3 totals 15 residues. Germline V gene data show CDR1 as MNHNS and CDR2 as SASEGT. The CDR3 DNA sequence: TGTGCCAGCAGCCCGGACAGGGGACGCCTCAGGGAGCAGTACGTC. Amino acids: CASSPDRGRLREQYV.

V usage is TRBV19 and J usage is TRBJ1-5; no reliable D call. V gave up 3 bases and J gave up 3 bases, with 9 bases separating them. Germline V gene lookup returns CDR1 LNHDA and CDR2 SQIVND (reference sequence). The length of the CDR3 is 14 residues. The CDR3 nucleotides read TGTGCCAGTAGTATCCCAGGTAACAATCAGCCCCAGCATTTT. It is translated as CASSIPGNNQPQHF.

The chain combines TRBV18 with TRBJ2-1, with D possibly TRBD2 on 6 matching bases. V lost 3 bases and J lost 0, with 12 bases in between. The CDR3 totals 16 residues. Germline lookup yields CDR1 KGHSH and CDR2 LQKENI. The CDR3 coding sequence is TGTGCCAGCTCACCGCCCGGGGGAGGCTCCTACAATGAGCAGTTCTTC. Protein: CASSPPGGGSYNEQFF. Drawing the rest from reference TRBV18 and TRBJ2-1, the complete variable domain is NAGVMQNPRHLVRRRGQEARLRCSPMKGHSHVYWYRQLPEEGLKFMVYLQKENIIDESGMPKERFSAEFPKEGPSILRIQQVVRGDSAAYFCASSPPGGGSYNEQFFGPGTRLTVL.

This clone was counted a single time. The CDR3 nucleotides read TGTGCCTGGAGTCCAGGACTAGCGGGACAAAACACCGGGGAGCTGTTTTTT. Protein sequence: CAWSPGLAGQNTGELFF. This sequence joins TRBV30 and TRBJ2-2; 12 bases map to TRBD2. The length of the CDR3 is 17 residues. The V gene's germline CDR1 is GTSNPN and CDR2 SVGIG (reference sequence). Germline trimming cut 2 bases from V and 2 bases from J; bases unmatched to any gene: 6.

The chain's CDR3 is CASSSGPSNEKLFF. The CDR3 DNA is TGCGCCAGCAGCTCAGGACCATCTAATGAAAAACTGTTTTTT. The chain employs TRBV5-1 and TRBJ1-4; no definite D call. Trimming took 3 bases from V and 3 from J, leaving 9 bases between them. Per germline, CDR1 SGHRS and CDR2 YFSETQ. CDR3 length: 14 amino acids.

The gene calls are TRBV7-3 and TRBJ2-1, with TRBD2 matching over 9 bases. V lost 5 bases, J lost 8 bases, and 10 bases stayed unmatched. The CDR3 runs to 15 residues. CDR1 and CDR2 (germline): SGHTA, FQGTGA. The CDR3 is CASSPQRGAVDEQFF. The CDR3 DNA follows: TGTGCCAGCAGCCCCCAGCGGGGGGCGGTCGATGAGCAGTTCTTC. The whole variable domain, filled in from reference TRBV7-3 and TRBJ2-1, reads GAGVSQTPSNKVTEKGKYVELRCDPISGHTALYWYRQSLGQGPEFLIYFQGTGAADDSGLPNDRFFAVRPEGSVSTLKIQRTERGDSAVYLCASSPQRGAVDEQFFGPGTRLTVL.

V is TRBV2 and J is TRBJ2-3; D gene unclear. The CDR3 totals 10 residues. Trimming cost V 6 bases and J 5 bases, with 3 bases left between them. Germline V gene sequence: CDR1 SNHLY, CDR2 FYNNEI. The chain's CDR3 is CASSVDTQYF. CDR3 coding DNA: TGTGCCAGCAGCGTAGATACGCAGTATTTT. Full variable domain (outside the CDR3, taken from reference TRBV2 and TRBJ2-3): EPEVTQTPSHQVTQMGQEVILRCVPISNHLYFYWYRQILGQKVEFLVSFYNNEISEKSEIFDDQFSVERPDGSNFTLKIRSTKLEDSAMYFCASSVDTQYFGPGTRLTVL.

The chain is built from TRBV7-9 and TRBJ1-6; D not resolved. CDR3 length equals 16 residues. The ends were cut back, 1 base at V and 7 bases at J, with 14 bases in the middle. CDR1 and CDR2 (germline): SEHNR, FQNEAQ (reference sequence). CDR3 region: CASSLGRENPNSPLHF. CDR3 coding DNA: TGTGCCAGCAGCTTAGGAAGGGAGAACCCGAATTCACCCCTCCACTTT. Combining the CDR3 with reference TRBV7-9 and TRBJ1-6 gives the whole variable domain DTGVSQNPRHKITKRGQNVTFRCDPISEHNRLYWYRQTLGQGPEFLTYFQNEAQLEKSRLLSDRFSAERPKGSFSTLEIQRTEQGDSAMYLCASSLGRENPNSPLHFGNGTRLTVT.

The chain joins TRBV6-5 to TRBJ2-1; TRBD1 is a possible D gene (6 bases). The V gene lost 6 bases and the J gene lost 6 bases, with 18 bases spanning the gap. The CDR3 is 15 amino acids. Germline V gene sequence: CDR1 MNHEY, CDR2 SVGAGI. DNA for the CDR3: TGTGCCAGCAGACCCCAAGGACAGCGAAGCAATGAGCAGTTCTTC. This encodes CASRPQGQRSNEQFF.

The gene calls are TRBV5-4 and TRBJ2-5; 14 positions match TRBD2. Germline CDR1 is SGHNT and CDR2 is YYREEE (reference sequence). The V and J ends lost 7 bases and 1 base, in that order; junction bases with no gene match: 3. The CDR3 runs 15 residues. The CDR3 loop is CASGTSGGSQETQYF. The CDR3 DNA sequence: TGTGCCAGCGGGACTAGCGGGGGCTCCCAAGAGACCCAGTACTTC. The complete variable domain, with remaining parts taken from reference TRBV5-4 and TRBJ2-5, reads ETGVTQSPTHLIKTRGQQVTLRCSSQSGHNTVSWYQQALGQGPQFIFQYYREEENGRGNFPPRFSGLQFPNYSSELNVNALELDDSALYLCASGTSGGSQETQYFGPGTRLLVL.

V is TRBV19 and J is TRBJ1-5, with D possibly TRBD1 on 5 matching bases. The germline CDR1 and CDR2 sequences are LNHDA and SQIVND (reference sequence). Trimming pared 2 bases from V and 0 bases from J, leaving 11 bases between. This CDR3 comprises 16 residues. CDR3 coding DNA: TGTGCCAGTAGTATAAGATGGGGGAATAGCAATCAGCCCCAGCATTTT. Its protein product is CASSIRWGNSNQPQHF.

The chain uses TRBV7-9 and TRBJ1-3; D is possibly TRBD1 (6 bases). V was clipped by 3 bases and J by 0 bases, with 18 bases between them. CDR1 is SEHNR and CDR2 is FQNEAQ in the germline V gene (reference sequence). CDR3 size: 18 residues. The CDR3 loop reads CASSLMAPGANSGNTIYF. Written as DNA, the CDR3 is TGTGCCAGCAGCTTGATGGCCCCGGGGGCCAACTCTGGAAACACCATATATTTT.